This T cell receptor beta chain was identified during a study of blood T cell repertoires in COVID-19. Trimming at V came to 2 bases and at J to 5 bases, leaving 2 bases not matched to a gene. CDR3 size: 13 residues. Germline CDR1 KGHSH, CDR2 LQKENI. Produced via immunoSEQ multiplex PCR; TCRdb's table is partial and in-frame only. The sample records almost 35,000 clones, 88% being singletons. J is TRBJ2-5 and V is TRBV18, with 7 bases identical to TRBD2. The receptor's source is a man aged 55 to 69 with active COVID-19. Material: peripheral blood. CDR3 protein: CASSPKGGETQYF. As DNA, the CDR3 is TGTGCCAGCTCACCAAAGGGAGGGGAGACCCAGTACTTC.